These 17 T cell receptor beta chains share one sample of origin, sequenced in a study of OX40 agonist ivuxolimab in advanced cancers. Clones were sequenced by immunoSEQ multiplex PCR, and TCRdb holds only the in-frame ones, with some missing. The table lists tens of thousands of clones, under 95% of them singletons. This sample comprised CD4+ or CD8+ T cells sorted from blood, obtained in a trial of the OX40 agonist ivuxolimab. These receptor sequences come from an adult with an advanced solid tumor such as melanoma, head and neck, liver or kidney cancer.

The chain joins TRBV9 to TRBJ2-7; 13 positions agree with TRBD2. Germline V lookup: CDR1 SGDLS, CDR2 YYNGEE. The CDR3 covers 15 residues. Losses at the gene ends were 3 bases for V and 6 bases for J; bases not matched to a gene: 6. The DNA for the CDR3 is TGTGCCAGCAGCGCTTCCGGGACTAGCGGGACCGAGCAGTACTTC. Its translation: CASSASGTSGTEQYF. Supplemented by reference TRBV9 and TRBJ2-7, the full variable domain reads DSGVTQTPKHLITATGQRVTLRCSPRSGDLSVYWYQQSLDQGLQFLIQYYNGEERAKGNILERFSAQQFPDLHSELNLSSLELGDSALYFCASSASGTSGTEQYFGPGTRLTVT.

This chain connects TRBV6-6 to TRBJ2-1; 10 bases fit TRBD1. This CDR3 spans 14 amino acids. Germline V gene data show CDR1 as MNHNY and CDR2 as SVGAGI (reference sequence). J lost 5 bases, V lost 6 bases, and 4 bases had no gene match. The CDR3 DNA follows: TGTGCCAGCAGGGACAGGGGGTCCCACAATGAGCAGTTCTTC. Protein product: CASRDRGSHNEQFF.

The gene calls are TRBV6-5 and TRBJ2-5; 8 bases line up with TRBD1. This CDR3 region has 14 residues. J lost 2 bases, V lost 6 bases, and 5 bases had no gene match. CDR1 is MNHEY and CDR2 is SVGAGI in the germline V gene. CDR3 sequence: CASSRTGRQETQYF. Written as DNA, the CDR3 is TGTGCCAGCAGCCGGACAGGGCGGCAAGAGACCCAGTACTTC.

The V gene is TRBV28, the J gene TRBJ2-5; 9 bases map to TRBD2. The CDR3 extends over 18 amino acids. The V gene's germline CDR1 is MDHEN and CDR2 SYDVKM. V trimming: 5 bases; J trimming: 3 bases; junction bases outside the gene matches: 16. Here the CDR3 DNA reads TGTGCCAGCAGTCCCCCCGCCTGGCTAGCGGGAAGCGAAGAGACCCAGTACTTC. It yields the protein CASSPPAWLAGSEETQYF.

J is TRBJ1-5 and V is TRBV27; D remains unclear. The V end lost 3 bases, the J end lost 0 bases, and 9 bases lay between the germline ends. This CDR3 is 15 amino acids long. CDR1 and CDR2 (germline): MNHEY, SMNVEV (reference sequence). CDR3 DNA: TGTGCCAGCAGTTTCCGAGGTTATAGCAATCAGCCCCAGCATTTT. Amino acids: CASSFRGYSNQPQHF.

The V and J genes are TRBV19 and TRBJ2-7; D not certain. The CDR3 spans 13 residues. V was pared by 5 bases and J by 0 bases, with 8 bases between. CDR1 is LNHDA and CDR2 is SQIVND in the germline V gene (reference sequence). The CDR3 spells CASSWAGSYEQYF. In DNA, the CDR3 is TGTGCCAGTAGTTGGGCAGGCTCCTACGAGCAGTACTTC.

V is TRBV28 and J is TRBJ2-5; a possible D gene is TRBD1 (6 bases). Germline lookup yields CDR1 MDHEN and CDR2 SYDVKM. Trimming shortened V by 5 bases and J by 0 bases, and 10 bases separated the two germline ends. The CDR3 has 14 residues. In DNA, the CDR3 is TGTGCCAGCAGTCCCGACAGGAACCAAGAGACCCAGTACTTC. This encodes CASSPDRNQETQYF.

The rearrangement uses TRBV30 and TRBJ1-1, with unresolved D. CDR1 is GTSNPN and CDR2 is SVGIG in the germline V gene (reference sequence). V was pared by 2 bases and J by 1 base, with 11 bases between. This CDR3 is 14 amino acids long. The CDR3 DNA follows: TGTGCCTGGAGTTTTCGTCAGGAGAACACTGAAGCTTTCTTT. As protein: CAWSFRQENTEAFF.

The chain uses TRBV19 and TRBJ2-1; D is undetermined. The ends were cut back, 5 bases at V and 2 bases at J, with 10 bases in the middle. This CDR3 spans 14 amino acids. Germline V gene data show CDR1 as LNHDA and CDR2 as SQIVND (reference sequence). CDR3 amino acids: CASSGTDAYNEQFF. CDR3 DNA sequence: TGTGCCAGTAGTGGAACTGACGCCTACAATGAGCAGTTCTTC.

J is TRBJ2-5 and V is TRBV14; 8 bases line up with TRBD1. The V gene's germline CDR1 is SGHDN and CDR2 FVKESK. Trimming cost V 4 bases and J 5 bases; bases outside gene matches: 9. The CDR3 length is 15 residues. CDR3: CASSLDQTGVETQYF. In DNA, the CDR3 is TGTGCCAGCAGCCTAGACCAGACAGGGGTGGAGACCCAGTACTTC.

This chain links TRBV11-2 with TRBJ2-3, with no clear D. Germline V gene data show CDR1 as SGHAT and CDR2 as FQNNGV. V was cut by 5 bases and J by 2 bases, with 5 bases left in between. This CDR3 spans 12 amino acids. The CDR3 reads CASSLHTDTQYF. The CDR3 region has the DNA TGTGCCAGCAGCCTACACACAGATACGCAGTATTTT.

The chain's CDR3 is CASSVSGSPDTQYF. CDR3 DNA: TGTGCCAGCAGCGTCTCCGGGAGCCCAGATACGCAGTATTTT. The rearrangement links TRBV9 to TRBJ2-3; the D gene is possibly TRBD2 (6 bases). V lost 2 bases and J lost 4, with 11 bases in between. CDR1 is SGDLS and CDR2 is YYNGEE in the germline V gene. This CDR3 comprises 14 residues.

The chain joins TRBV9 to TRBJ1-3, with D uncertain. Germline CDR1 is SGDLS and CDR2 is YYNGEE. Trimming cost V 4 bases and J 4 bases, with 6 bases left between them. The CDR3 has 12 amino acids. The CDR3 sequence: CASSPTGNTIYF. CDR3 coding DNA: TGTGCCAGCAGCCCCACGGGAAACACCATATATTTT. The variable domain in full, with the rest retrieved from reference TRBV9 and TRBJ1-3, is DSGVTQTPKHLITATGQRVTLRCSPRSGDLSVYWYQQSLDQGLQFLIQYYNGEERAKGNILERFSAQQFPDLHSELNLSSLELGDSALYFCASSPTGNTIYFGEGSWLTVV.

Of note for this clone: One end of the junction varies from germline; a read error may be responsible. This rearrangement joins TRBV25-1 to TRBJ2-1, with D perhaps TRBD2 (5 bases). The CDR3 totals 14 residues. Per the germline V gene, CDR1 is MGHDK and CDR2 is SYGVNS. DNA of the CDR3: TGTGCCAGCAGTGACCCCGAGGGATACAATGAGCGGTTCTTC. Translation gives CASSDPEGYNERFF.

The chain joins TRBV9 to TRBJ2-2; no clear D. Trimming removed 2 bases from V and 7 bases from J, with 3 bases in between. The CDR3 length is 11 residues. In germline, CDR1 is SGDLS, CDR2 YYNGEE. Here the CDR3 DNA reads TGTGCCAGCAGCGTGAGCGGGGAGCTGTTTTTT. Encoded protein: CASSVSGELFF.

J is TRBJ1-1 and V is TRBV9; D unresolved. Trimming took 4 bases from V and 0 from J, leaving 16 bases between them. This CDR3 has 16 amino acids. The germline gives CDR1 SGDLS, CDR2 YYNGEE. The CDR3 DNA reads as TGTGCCAGCAGCCCGGGATTGGGCGGCATGAACACTGAAGCTTTCTTT. Its translation: CASSPGLGGMNTEAFF.

The rearrangement links TRBV29-1 to TRBJ1-1, with D unclear. CDR3 length equals 13 residues. Germline CDR1 is SQVTM and CDR2 is ANQGSEA. V was shortened by 3 bases and J by 4 bases, with 12 bases between the two germline ends. The CDR3 is CSVDMVDGTEAFF. CDR3 in DNA: TGCAGCGTTGACATGGTAGACGGCACTGAAGCTTTCTTT.